This T cell receptor (beta chain) is drawn from a study of blood T cells in healthy people across ages. Overall study context: There was about one barcoded beta molecule captured by template switching per two T cells. General study points: Across samples, TCR beta diversity tracked strongly with naive T cell percentage.

Through a sample-barcoded 5' primer and a J-beta primer mix, a second PCR was run for roughly 7 to 11 cycles. MiXCR, run by TCRdb on the 5' RACE reads, gives a single entry per CDR3 protein. Found here are hundreds of thousands of distinct CDR3 sequences, 55% to 70% of them singletons; the top ten hold approximately 20%. This clonotype has a handful of counts. Its antigen is not known. With 6 bases removed from V and 4 bases from J, the gap between germline ends came to 13 bases. This CDR3 comprises 14 residues. From germline, CDR1 is MNHEY and CDR2 SMNVEV (reference sequence). The origin of this receptor is a man aged 25 to 45 in good health. This chain connects TRBV27 to TRBJ2-1; D is unresolved. The sample was blood. CDR3 sequence (DNA): TGTGCCAGCAGCCCCTTACAGACGTACAATGAGCAGTTCTTC. Protein: CASSPLQTYNEQFF.